These 3 T cell receptor beta chains were sequenced from one sample in a study of T cell responses to AZD1222 COVID-19 vaccine. TCRdb's table, derived via immunoSEQ multiplex PCR, lists solely in-frame clones and lacks some. The data contain 80,000 or so clones, around 89% of them seen just once; the ten biggest clones take up 5.7%. This specimen was peripheral blood, taken on day 0 of AZD1222 vaccination. The receptors here all came from an adult in good health.

This rearrangement joins TRBV30 to TRBJ1-6, with D possibly being TRBD1 (6 bases). The CDR3 consists of 19 residues. Germline lookup yields CDR1 GTSNPN and CDR2 SVGIG (reference sequence). Trimming took 0 bases from V and 1 from J, leaving 19 bases between them. For the CDR3, the DNA is TGTGCCTGGAGTGTACGGGGGCAGGGAAAGGCATCCTATAATTCACCCCTCCACTTT. This translates into CAWSVRGQGKASYNSPLHF.

CDR3 in DNA: TGTGCCAGCAGTATCGCAGGGACGGGCGATGAAAAACTGTTTTTT. Encoded protein: CASSIAGTGDEKLFF. The V and J genes are TRBV28 and TRBJ1-4, with D maybe TRBD1 (5 bases). The germline gives CDR1 MDHEN, CDR2 SYDVKM. CDR3 size: 15 residues. Trimming removed 5 bases at V and 6 bases at J, with 16 bases between.

Regarding this clone: The junction does not match germline at one end; this may be a read error. V gene TRBV10-3 combines with J gene TRBJ1-1; 10 bases align to TRBD1. This CDR3 spans 14 amino acids. Germline V gives CDR1 ENHRY, CDR2 SYGVKD. CDR3 sequence reads: CAIRSGQGNAEAFF. The CDR3 DNA reads TGTGCCATCAGATCGGGACAGGGGAACGCTGAAGCTTTCTTT.